This T cell receptor beta chain was sequenced for a study of response to subunit inactivated influenza vaccine. Study observations and caveats: A suggestion made by the authors is that each seasonal influenza vaccination recruits few new T cells.

V was clipped by 1 base and J by 1 base; unmatched bases: 7. Per germline, CDR1 DFQATT and CDR2 SNEGSKA (reference sequence). The CDR3 is made up of 16 amino acids. This clonotype has only a few counts. Its antigen is undetermined. TCRdb fed the RT-PCR reads into MiXCR, producing one record per CDR3 protein. Of hundreds of thousands of distinct CDR3 sequences listed, approximately 17% are singletons. This sample comprised PBMCs from blood, obtained about 5 days after vaccination. The gene calls are TRBV20-1 and TRBJ1-5, with 7 bases aligning to TRBD1. This sequence was found in a man in his fifties or sixties who received an inactivated influenza vaccine. CDR3 residues: CSARGDRVTSNQPQHF. The CDR3 DNA is TGCAGTGCTAGAGGAGACAGGGTGACGAGCAATCAGCCCCAGCATTTT.